A few counts support the clone carrying this T cell receptor (beta chain). The sample comes from a study of blood T cells in healthy people across ages. A second PCR, run for roughly 6 to 11 cycles, used a sample-barcoded 5' primer plus a J-beta primer mix. TCRdb ran MiXCR on the 5' RACE reads and lists one entry per CDR3 protein. The data hold hundreds of thousands of distinct CDR3 sequences, with less than 45% observed a single time. Samples each had at least 5.5 micrograms of total RNA extracted. The CDR3 length is 13 residues. After removal of 6 bases from V and 8 bases from J, the junction contained 3 bases not matched to a gene. Germline CDR1 and CDR2: SNHLY and FYNNEI.

Sequencing was carried out using blood. The clonotype was recovered from a man older than 75 in good health. The genes are TRBV2 and TRBJ1-4, with TRBD1 matching over 10 bases. The CDR3 loop reads CASRDRGYEKLFF. CDR3 DNA sequence: TGTGCCAGCAGGGACAGGGGGTACGAAAAACTGTTTTTT.